This is a list of T cell receptor beta chains from one sample in a study of cytomegalovirus exposure and HLA in healthy donors. Profiled with immunoSEQ multiplex PCR; TCRdb holds only in-frame clones, not every one. This table holds about 89,000 clones, around 83% found once. The sample taken for sequencing was PBMCs. Receptors were obtained from a female donor in good health and CMV-seropositive. The CDR3 runs from the conserved cysteine through the conserved F or W. A D gene is named only where the DNA matches it firmly.

V,J,D,CDR3,DNA
TRBV9,TRBJ2-3,TRBD2,CASSVAGGPTDTQYF,TGTGCCAGCAGCGTTGCGGGAGGGCCGACAGATACGCAGTATTTT
TRBV28,TRBJ1-1,.,CASRRAEAFF,TGTGCCAGCAGGCGAGCTGAAGCTTTCTTT
TRBV15,TRBJ2-5,TRBD2,CATSRDEVGLAEETQYF,TGTGCCACCAGCAGGGATGAGGTTGGACTAGCGGAAGAGACCCAGTACTTC
TRBV4-1,TRBJ1-1,.,CASSQVGGNTEAFF,TGCGCCAGCAGCCAAGTAGGGGGGAACACTGAAGCTTTCTTT
TRBV2,TRBJ2-7,TRBD2,CASSARLAGGLSSYEQYF,TGTGCCAGCAGTGCCCGACTAGCGGGAGGGCTTAGCTCCTACGAGCAGTACTTC
TRBV6-1,TRBJ1-3,TRBD1,CASSAGTGVTGNTIYF,TGTGCCAGCAGTGCCGGGACAGGGGTTACTGGAAACACCATATATTTT
TRBV19,TRBJ2-6,.,CASSPQALSGANVLTF,TGTGCCAGTAGTCCTCAGGCGCTCTCTGGGGCCAACGTCCTGACTTTC
TRBV14,TRBJ1-2,.,CASSQDLFTAGAGYTF,TGTGCCAGCAGCCAAGATTTATTTACGGCAGGGGCTGGCTACACCTTC
TRBV5-1,TRBJ1-4,.,CASLPGDRINEKLFF,TGCGCCAGCCTTCCAGGGGACCGGATCAACGAAAAACTGTTTTTT
TRBV5-1,TRBJ1-1,.,CASSLVGEGRIDTEAFF,TGCGCCAGCAGCTTGGTAGGGGAGGGAAGGATAGATACTGAAGCTTTCTTT
TRBV7-9,TRBJ2-1,TRBD2,CASSLRLAGNEQFF,TGTGCCAGCAGCTTAAGGCTAGCGGGGAATGAGCAGTTCTTC